The 17 T cell receptor beta chains listed next were all sequenced from one sample in a study of T cells in Graves' hyperthyroidism and ophthalmopathy. The source material, RNA transcripts, was used to amplify TCR beta CDR3 regions. HTBI primers were used for first-round RT-PCR of the TCR CDR3. TCRdb re-called the multiplex PCR reads with MiXCR, one entry per CDR3 protein. The sample lists hundreds of thousands of distinct CDR3 sequences; just under 20% were seen once. The sequenced sample consisted of blood. The receptors shown here come from a man in his forties with Graves' ophthalmopathy.

This chain connects TRBV19 to TRBJ1-5; 10 bases align to TRBD1. The CDR3 contains 19 residues. The ends lost 5 bases at V and 0 bases at J; junction bases unmatched: 13. Germline CDR1 and CDR2: LNHDA and SQIVND (reference sequence). This CDR3 is CASSAPGTGEPYSNQPQHF. CDR3 DNA sequence: TGTGCCAGTAGTGCCCCCGGGACAGGGGAACCTTATAGCAATCAGCCCCAGCATTTT.

This chain connects TRBV3-1 to TRBJ2-7; D is possibly TRBD2 (5 bases). The CDR3 has 16 amino acids. V dropped 1 base and J dropped 3 bases, with 16 bases sitting between them. The germline V gene encodes CDR1 LGHDT and CDR2 YNNKEL (reference sequence). The CDR3: CASSQVGGLTIYEQYF. The CDR3 nucleotides read TGTGCCAGCAGCCAAGTTGGAGGCTTGACAATCTACGAGCAGTACTTC.

This clonotype was counted many times. The chain is built from TRBV7-3 and TRBJ2-1; TRBD2 matches at 7 bases. This CDR3 is 16 amino acids long. In germline, CDR1 is SGHTA, CDR2 FQGTGA. J gave up 4 bases and V 1 base, and 7 bases lay outside the gene matches. This CDR3 is CASSLIVAGQYNEQFF. The CDR3 DNA follows: TGTGCCAGCAGCTTAATAGTAGCGGGCCAATACAATGAGCAGTTCTTC.

A note on this clonotype: A much larger clone lies one base from this, so it may be a read error. This rearrangement joins TRBV18 to TRBJ2-1, with a weak D call TRBD1 (6 bases). Trimming left V 0 bases short and J 6 bases short, with 18 bases between. This CDR3 is 17 amino acids long. Germline loops: CDR1 KGHSH, CDR2 LQKENI. The CDR3 reads CASSPPRAGAICNEQFF. In nucleotides, the CDR3 is TGTGCCAGCTCACCACCGAGGGCAGGGGCCATCTGCAATGAGCAGTTCTTC.

This clonotype was counted ten times or more. The J gene is TRBJ2-5, the V gene TRBV18, with TRBD1 identical over 8 bases. This CDR3 has 15 residues. Germline V gene lookup returns CDR1 KGHSH and CDR2 LQKENI. After removal of 6 bases from V and 5 bases from J, the junction contained 11 bases not matched to a gene. The CDR3 region is CASSPQGAVFETQYF. The CDR3 DNA reads as TGTGCCAGCTCCCCGCAGGGGGCGGTGTTCGAGACCCAGTACTTC.

The chain employs TRBV5-4 and TRBJ1-2; D remains unclear. The CDR3 is 12 residues long. CDR1 is SGHNT, CDR2 YYREEE, per germline (reference sequence). V lost 1 base and J 8 bases, leaving 9 bases between the germline ends. In DNA, the CDR3 is TGTGCCAGCAGCTTGACAGATTTAGGCTACACCTTC. The encoded protein is CASSLTDLGYTF.

This chain links TRBV5-8 with TRBJ2-5; no definite D call. Deletions cut 0 bases from V and 7 bases from J, with 10 bases between. The CDR3 loop spans 13 amino acids. Germline loops: CDR1 SGHTS, CDR2 YDEGEE. CDR3 region: CASSLANFGTQYF. The CDR3 DNA is TGTGCCAGCAGCTTGGCCAACTTCGGGACCCAGTACTTC.

V is TRBV9 and J is TRBJ1-1; D is undetermined. V was trimmed by 0 bases and J by 0 bases, leaving 9 bases between them. Germline CDR1 is SGDLS and CDR2 is YYNGEE. CDR3 size: 15 residues. CDR3 sequence: CASSVALSMNTEAFF. CDR3 nucleotides: TGTGCCAGCAGCGTAGCCCTCTCGATGAACACTGAAGCTTTCTTT. Based on the CDR3 plus reference TRBV9 and TRBJ1-1, the full variable domain is DSGVTQTPKHLITATGQRVTLRCSPRSGDLSVYWYQQSLDQGLQFLIQYYNGEERAKGNILERFSAQQFPDLHSELNLSSLELGDSALYFCASSVALSMNTEAFFGQGTRLTVV.

This clonotype was observed a few times. The chain uses TRBV29-1 and TRBJ2-3, with 9 bases aligning to TRBD2. Trimming at V came to 1 base and at J to 0 bases, leaving 11 bases not matched to a gene. This CDR3 comprises 18 residues. Germline-derived CDR1 and CDR2 are SQVTM and ANQGSEA. The CDR3 region has the DNA TGCAGCGTTGAAGGGGTGCGGGGGGGTCTACCTAGCACAGATACGCAGTATTTT. This codes for CSVEGVRGGLPSTDTQYF.

The chain uses TRBV19 and TRBJ2-2; 8 nucleotides agree with TRBD1. V was clipped by 8 bases and J by 1 base; unmatched bases: 6. The germline V gene encodes CDR1 LNHDA and CDR2 SQIVND (reference sequence). The CDR3 runs 15 residues. CDR3 residues: CASGTGGWNTGELFF. CDR3 DNA: TGTGCCAGTGGTACAGGGGGATGGAACACCGGGGAGCTGTTTTTT.

This chain uses TRBV28 with TRBJ2-2; 7 bases are a match to TRBD2. Losses at the gene ends were 6 bases for V and 5 bases for J; bases not matched to a gene: 9. The germline V gene encodes CDR1 MDHEN and CDR2 SYDVKM. This CDR3 has 15 residues. CDR3 in amino acids: CASRMADGRTGELFF. In nucleotides, the CDR3 is TGTGCCAGCAGGATGGCCGACGGGAGGACCGGGGAGCTGTTTTTT.

At least ten counts were recorded for this clonotype. The V call is TRBV7-3, the J call TRBJ2-2, with 13 nucleotides matching TRBD2. Germline CDR1 reads SGHTA; CDR2 reads FQGTGA. V was clipped by 7 bases and J by 6 bases; unmatched bases: 5. The CDR3 runs 15 residues. The CDR3 sequence is CASTPGLAGSGELFF. The CDR3 DNA reads TGTGCCAGCACCCCGGGACTAGCGGGATCCGGGGAGCTGTTTTTT.

This clonotype showed up just a few times. V gene TRBV18 combines with J gene TRBJ2-1; possibly TRBD1 for D (6 bases). V was pared by 3 bases and J by 5 bases, with 11 bases between. There are 14 residues in the CDR3. Germline V gene data show CDR1 as KGHSH and CDR2 as LQKENI. CDR3 in amino acids: CASSPLWDNNEQFF. Here the CDR3 DNA reads TGTGCCAGCTCACCTCTCTGGGACAACAATGAGCAGTTCTTC.

This clonotype was detected ten times or more. This chain's CDR3 is CASSAPGRVDEQFF. The CDR3 nucleotides read TGTGCCAGCAGTGCACCGGGACGGGTAGATGAGCAGTTCTTC. This chain uses TRBV28 with TRBJ2-1; D could derive from TRBD1 or TRBD2 (5 bases each). The germline V gene encodes CDR1 MDHEN and CDR2 SYDVKM. V lost 5 bases and J 8 bases, leaving 16 bases between the germline ends. The CDR3 runs to 14 residues. The full variable domain, rest sourced from reference TRBV28 and TRBJ2-1, is DVKVTQSSRYLVKRTGEKVFLECVQDMDHENMFWYRQDPGLGLRLIYFSYDVKMKEKGDIPEGYSVSREKKERFSLILESASTNQTSMYLCASSAPGRVDEQFFGPGTRLTVL.

CDR3 sequence reads: CASSERISNEKLFF. The CDR3 DNA follows: TGTGCCAGCAGCGAAAGAATATCTAATGAAAAACTGTTTTTT. J is TRBJ1-4 and V is TRBV3-1; no clear D. The CDR3 sequence is 14 residues long. The V end was cut by 5 bases, the J end by 3 bases, with 10 bases between. CDR1 is LGHDT and CDR2 is YNNKEL in the germline V gene (reference sequence).

This clonotype appeared a few times. The V call is TRBV6-2 or TRBV6-3, the J call TRBJ1-2; TRBD1 agrees at 8 bases. This CDR3 has 15 amino acids. CDR1 and CDR2 from the germline V gene are MNHEY and SVGEGT. V trimming: 8 bases; J trimming: 9 bases; junction bases outside the gene matches: 17. Here the CDR3 reads CASVARTGSSGSYTF. The CDR3 bases are TGTGCCAGCGTCGCCCGGACAGGGAGCTCAGGAAGCTACACCTTC.

This clonotype has a count of ten or more. V usage is TRBV28 and J usage is TRBJ2-7; either TRBD1 or TRBD2 may fit D (5 bases each). The CDR3 runs 15 residues. Germline lookup yields CDR1 MDHEN and CDR2 SYDVKM. V dropped 6 bases and J dropped 0 bases, with 15 bases sitting between them. CDR3 in amino acids: CASRANQGTSYEQYF. As DNA, the CDR3 is TGTGCCAGCAGGGCAAACCAAGGGACCTCCTACGAGCAGTACTTC.